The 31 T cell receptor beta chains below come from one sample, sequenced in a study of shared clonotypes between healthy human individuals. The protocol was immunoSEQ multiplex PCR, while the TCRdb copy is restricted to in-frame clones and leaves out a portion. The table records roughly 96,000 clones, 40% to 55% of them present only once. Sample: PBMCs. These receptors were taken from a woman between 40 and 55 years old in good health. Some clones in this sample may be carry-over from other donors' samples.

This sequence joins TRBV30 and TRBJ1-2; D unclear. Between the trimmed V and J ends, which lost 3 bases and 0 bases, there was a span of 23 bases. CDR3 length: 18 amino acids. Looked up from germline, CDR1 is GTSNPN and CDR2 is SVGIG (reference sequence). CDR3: CAWREDERKRLSNYGYTF. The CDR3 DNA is TGTGCCTGGAGAGAGGACGAACGAAAGAGGTTATCTAACTATGGCTACACCTTC.

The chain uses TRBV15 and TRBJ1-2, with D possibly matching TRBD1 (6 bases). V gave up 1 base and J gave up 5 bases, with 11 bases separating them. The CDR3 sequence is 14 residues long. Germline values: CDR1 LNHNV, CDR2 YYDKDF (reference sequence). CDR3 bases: TGTGCCACCAGCAGAGGAGCCAGGGGATATGGCTACACCTTC. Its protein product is CATSRGARGYGYTF.

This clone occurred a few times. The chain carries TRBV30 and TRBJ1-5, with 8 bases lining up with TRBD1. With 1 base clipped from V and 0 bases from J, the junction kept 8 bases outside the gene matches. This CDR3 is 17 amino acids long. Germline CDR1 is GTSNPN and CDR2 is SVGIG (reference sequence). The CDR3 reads CAWSAQGEGYSNQPQHF. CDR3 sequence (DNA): TGTGCCTGGAGTGCACAGGGGGAGGGTTATAGCAATCAGCCCCAGCATTTT.

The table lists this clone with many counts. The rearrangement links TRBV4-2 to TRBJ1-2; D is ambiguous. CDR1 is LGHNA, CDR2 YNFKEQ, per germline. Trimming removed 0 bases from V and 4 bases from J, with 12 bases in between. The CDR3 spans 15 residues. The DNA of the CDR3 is TGTGCCAGCAGCCAAGATGGAGCAGGATCCTATGGCTACACCTTC. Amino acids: CASSQDGAGSYGYTF.

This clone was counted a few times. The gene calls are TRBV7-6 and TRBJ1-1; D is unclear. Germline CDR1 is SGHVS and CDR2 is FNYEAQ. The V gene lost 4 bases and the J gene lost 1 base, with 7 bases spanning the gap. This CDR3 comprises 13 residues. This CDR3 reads CASSWAQNTEAFF. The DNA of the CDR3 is TGTGCCAGCAGCTGGGCACAGAACACTGAAGCTTTCTTT.

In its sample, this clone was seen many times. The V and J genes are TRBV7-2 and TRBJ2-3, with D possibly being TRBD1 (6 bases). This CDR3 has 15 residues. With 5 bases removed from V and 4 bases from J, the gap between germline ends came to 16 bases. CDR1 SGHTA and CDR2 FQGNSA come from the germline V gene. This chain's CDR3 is CASSPQRGLPDTQYF. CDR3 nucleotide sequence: TGTGCCAGCAGCCCCCAGAGGGGGTTGCCAGATACGCAGTATTTT.

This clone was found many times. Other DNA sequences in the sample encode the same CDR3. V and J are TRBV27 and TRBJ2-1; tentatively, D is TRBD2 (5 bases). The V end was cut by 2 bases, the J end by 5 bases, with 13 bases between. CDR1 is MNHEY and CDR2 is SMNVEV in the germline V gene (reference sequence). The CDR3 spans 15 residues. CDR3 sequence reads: CASSLGSSRDNEQFF. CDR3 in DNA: TGTGCCAGCAGTTTAGGGTCGTCGCGGGACAATGAGCAGTTCTTC.

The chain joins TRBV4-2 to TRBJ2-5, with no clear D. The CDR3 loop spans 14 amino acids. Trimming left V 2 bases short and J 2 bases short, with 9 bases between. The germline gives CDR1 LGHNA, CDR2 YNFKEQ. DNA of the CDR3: TGTGCCAGCAGCCAACATCAGGAACAAGAGACCCAGTACTTC. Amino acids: CASSQHQEQETQYF.

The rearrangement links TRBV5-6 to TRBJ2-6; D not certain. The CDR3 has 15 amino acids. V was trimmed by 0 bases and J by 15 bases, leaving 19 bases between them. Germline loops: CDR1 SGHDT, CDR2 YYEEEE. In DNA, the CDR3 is TGTGCCAGCAGCTTGGCCGGGTTGCCCGAAATCGCCCTGACTTTC. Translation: CASSLAGLPEIALTF. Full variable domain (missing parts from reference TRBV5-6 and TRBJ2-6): DAGVTQSPTHLIKTRGQQVTLRCSPKSGHDTVSWYQQALGQGPQFIFQYYEEEERQRGNFPDRFSGHQFPNYSSELNVNALLLGDSALYLCASSLAGLPEIALTFGAGSRLTVL.

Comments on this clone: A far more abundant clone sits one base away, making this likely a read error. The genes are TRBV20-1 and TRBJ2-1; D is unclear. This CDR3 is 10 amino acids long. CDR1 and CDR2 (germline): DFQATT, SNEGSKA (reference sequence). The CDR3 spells CSALYNGQFF. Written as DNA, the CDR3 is TGCAGTGCTCTTTACAATGGGCAGTTCTTC.

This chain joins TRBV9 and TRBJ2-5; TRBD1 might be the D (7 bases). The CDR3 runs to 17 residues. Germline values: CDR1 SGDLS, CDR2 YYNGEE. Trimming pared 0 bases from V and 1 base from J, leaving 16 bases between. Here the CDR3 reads CASSVATGWGVQETQYF. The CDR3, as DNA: TGTGCCAGCAGCGTAGCGACAGGGTGGGGGGTCCAAGAGACCCAGTACTTC. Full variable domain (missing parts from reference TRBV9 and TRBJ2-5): DSGVTQTPKHLITATGQRVTLRCSPRSGDLSVYWYQQSLDQGLQFLIQYYNGEERAKGNILERFSAQQFPDLHSELNLSSLELGDSALYFCASSVATGWGVQETQYFGPGTRLLVL.

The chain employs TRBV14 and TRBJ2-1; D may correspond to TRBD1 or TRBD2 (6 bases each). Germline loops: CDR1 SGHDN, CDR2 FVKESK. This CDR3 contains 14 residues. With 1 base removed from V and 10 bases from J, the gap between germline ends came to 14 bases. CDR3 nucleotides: TGTGCCAGCAGCCAAGCGTGGGGGGCCGGGGAGCAGTTCTTC. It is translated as CASSQAWGAGEQFF.

CDR3: CASSPPWRDGPTYEQYF. CDR3 DNA: TGTGCCAGCAGCCCCCCATGGCGGGATGGGCCGACCTACGAGCAGTACTTC. The V gene is TRBV5-4, the J gene TRBJ2-7; possible D gene TRBD2, 6 bases. Germline values: CDR1 SGHNT, CDR2 YYREEE (reference sequence). Trimming cost V 4 bases and J 2 bases, with 22 bases left between them. The length of the CDR3 is 17 residues.

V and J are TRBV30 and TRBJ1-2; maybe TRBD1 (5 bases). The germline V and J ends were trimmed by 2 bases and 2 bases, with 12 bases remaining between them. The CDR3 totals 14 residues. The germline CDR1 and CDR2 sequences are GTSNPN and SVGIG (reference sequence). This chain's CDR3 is CAWSRGERNYGYTF. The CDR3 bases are TGTGCCTGGAGTAGGGGCGAGAGGAACTATGGCTACACCTTC.

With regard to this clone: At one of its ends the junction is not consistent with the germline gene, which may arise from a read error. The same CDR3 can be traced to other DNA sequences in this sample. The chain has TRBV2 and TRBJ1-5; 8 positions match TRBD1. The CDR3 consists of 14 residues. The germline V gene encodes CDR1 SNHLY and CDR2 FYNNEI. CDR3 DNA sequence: TGCGCCAGCAGCGGGACAGGTGGAAATCAGCCCCAGCATTTT. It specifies CASSGTGGNQPQHF.

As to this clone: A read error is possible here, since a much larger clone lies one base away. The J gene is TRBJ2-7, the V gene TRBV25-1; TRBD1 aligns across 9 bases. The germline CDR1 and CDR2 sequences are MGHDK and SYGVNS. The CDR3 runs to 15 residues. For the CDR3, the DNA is TGTGCCGGCAGTGATATGGACAGGGGTCTCTACGAGCAGTACTTC. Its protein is CAGSDMDRGLYEQYF.

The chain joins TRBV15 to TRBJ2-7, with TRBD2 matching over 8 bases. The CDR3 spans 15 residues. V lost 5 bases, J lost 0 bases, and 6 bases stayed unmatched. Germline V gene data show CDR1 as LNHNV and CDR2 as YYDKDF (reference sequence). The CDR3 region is CATSLRGASSYEQYF. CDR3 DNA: TGTGCCACCAGCTTGCGGGGGGCTAGCTCCTACGAGCAGTACTTC.

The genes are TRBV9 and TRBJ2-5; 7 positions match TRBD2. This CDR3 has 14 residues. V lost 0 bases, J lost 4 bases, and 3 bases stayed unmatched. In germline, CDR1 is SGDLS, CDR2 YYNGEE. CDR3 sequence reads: CASSVGGRGETQYF. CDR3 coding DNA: TGTGCCAGCAGCGTAGGCGGGAGAGGAGAGACCCAGTACTTC. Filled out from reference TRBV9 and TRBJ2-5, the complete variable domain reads DSGVTQTPKHLITATGQRVTLRCSPRSGDLSVYWYQQSLDQGLQFLIQYYNGEERAKGNILERFSAQQFPDLHSELNLSSLELGDSALYFCASSVGGRGETQYFGPGTRLLVL.

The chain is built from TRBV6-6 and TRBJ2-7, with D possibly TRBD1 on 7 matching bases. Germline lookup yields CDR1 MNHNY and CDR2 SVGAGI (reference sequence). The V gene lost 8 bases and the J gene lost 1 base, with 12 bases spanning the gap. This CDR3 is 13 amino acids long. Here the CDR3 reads CASRGTESYEQYF. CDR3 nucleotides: TGTGCCAGCCGGGGGACAGAGTCCTACGAGCAGTACTTC.

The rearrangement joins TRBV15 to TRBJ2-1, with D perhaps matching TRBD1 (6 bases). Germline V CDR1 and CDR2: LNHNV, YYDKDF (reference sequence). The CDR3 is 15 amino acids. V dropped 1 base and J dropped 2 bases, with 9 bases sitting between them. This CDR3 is CATSRGGTTYNEQFF. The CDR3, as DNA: TGTGCCACCAGCAGAGGTGGGACAACCTACAATGAGCAGTTCTTC.

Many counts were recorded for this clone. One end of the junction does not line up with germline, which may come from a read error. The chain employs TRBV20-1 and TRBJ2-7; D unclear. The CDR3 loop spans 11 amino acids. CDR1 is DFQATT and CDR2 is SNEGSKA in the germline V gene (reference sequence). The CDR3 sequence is CSASVNYERYF. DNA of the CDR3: TGCAGTGCTAGTGTCAACTACGAGCGGTACTTC.

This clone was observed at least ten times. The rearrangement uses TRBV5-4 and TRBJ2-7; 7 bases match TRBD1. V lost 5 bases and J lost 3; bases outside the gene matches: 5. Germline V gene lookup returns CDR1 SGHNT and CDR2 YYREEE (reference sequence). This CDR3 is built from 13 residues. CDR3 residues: CASRPRQGYEQYF. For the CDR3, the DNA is TGTGCCAGCAGACCCCGACAGGGCTACGAGCAGTACTTC. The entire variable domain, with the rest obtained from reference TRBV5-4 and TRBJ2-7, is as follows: ETGVTQSPTHLIKTRGQQVTLRCSSQSGHNTVSWYQQALGQGPQFIFQYYREEENGRGNFPPRFSGLQFPNYSSELNVNALELDDSALYLCASRPRQGYEQYFGPGTRLTVT.

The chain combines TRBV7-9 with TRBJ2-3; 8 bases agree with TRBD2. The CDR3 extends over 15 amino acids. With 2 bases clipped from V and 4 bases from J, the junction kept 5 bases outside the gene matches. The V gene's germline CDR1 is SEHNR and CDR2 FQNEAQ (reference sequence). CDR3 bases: TGTGCCAGCAGCTTAAGCGGGAGAGCGGCAGATACGCAGTATTTT. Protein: CASSLSGRAADTQYF.

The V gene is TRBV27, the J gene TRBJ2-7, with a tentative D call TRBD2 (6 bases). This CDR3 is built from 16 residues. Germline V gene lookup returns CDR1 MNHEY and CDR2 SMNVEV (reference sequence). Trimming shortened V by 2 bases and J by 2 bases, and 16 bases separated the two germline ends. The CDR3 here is CASSLRAGLQPYEQYF. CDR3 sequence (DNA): TGTGCCAGCAGTTTAAGGGCGGGACTGCAACCCTACGAGCAGTACTTC.

The DNA of the CDR3 is TGTGCCTGGACCCCCGGGGGCCCTCGAGAAGTGCCCCAGCATTTT. Protein: CAWTPGGPREVPQHF. The chain links TRBV30 to TRBJ1-5, with D maybe TRBD1 (6 bases). The CDR3 is made up of 15 amino acids. Trimming took 4 bases from V and 9 from J, leaving 22 bases between them. Germline lookup yields CDR1 GTSNPN and CDR2 SVGIG (reference sequence).

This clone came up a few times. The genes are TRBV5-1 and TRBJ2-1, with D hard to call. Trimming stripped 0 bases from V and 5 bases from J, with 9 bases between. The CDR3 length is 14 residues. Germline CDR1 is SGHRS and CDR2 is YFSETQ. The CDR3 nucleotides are TGCGCCAGCAGCTTGGGGGTTCGAGACAATGAGCAGTTCTTC. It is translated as CASSLGVRDNEQFF.

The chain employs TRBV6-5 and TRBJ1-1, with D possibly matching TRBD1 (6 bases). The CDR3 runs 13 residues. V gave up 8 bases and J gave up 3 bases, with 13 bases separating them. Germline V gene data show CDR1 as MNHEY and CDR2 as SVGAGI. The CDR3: CASSFNRDTEAFF. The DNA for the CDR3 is TGTGCCAGCTCCTTCAACAGGGACACTGAAGCTTTCTTT.

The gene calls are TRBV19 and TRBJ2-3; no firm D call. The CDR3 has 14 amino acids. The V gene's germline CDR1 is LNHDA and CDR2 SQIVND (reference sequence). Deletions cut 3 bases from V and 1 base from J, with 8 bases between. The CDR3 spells CASSIPMGTDTQYF. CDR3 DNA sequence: TGTGCCAGTAGTATTCCCATGGGCACAGATACGCAGTATTTT.

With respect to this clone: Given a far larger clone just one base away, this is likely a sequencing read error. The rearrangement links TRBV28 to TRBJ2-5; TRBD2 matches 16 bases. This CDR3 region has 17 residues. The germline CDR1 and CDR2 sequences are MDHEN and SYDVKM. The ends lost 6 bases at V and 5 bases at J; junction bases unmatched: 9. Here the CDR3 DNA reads TGTGCCAGCAGCCCGGGGACTAGCGGGGGGGAATGGGAGACCCAGTACTTC. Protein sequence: CASSPGTSGGEWETQYF.

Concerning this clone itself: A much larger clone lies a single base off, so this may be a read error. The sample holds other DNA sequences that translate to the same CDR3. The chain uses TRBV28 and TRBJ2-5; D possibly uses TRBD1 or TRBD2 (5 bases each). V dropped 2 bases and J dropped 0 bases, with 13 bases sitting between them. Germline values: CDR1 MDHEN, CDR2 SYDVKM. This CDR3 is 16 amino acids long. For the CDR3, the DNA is TGTGCCAGCAGTTTACTGGGGGACGGCAACCAAGAGACCCAGTACTTC. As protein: CASSLLGDGNQETQYF.

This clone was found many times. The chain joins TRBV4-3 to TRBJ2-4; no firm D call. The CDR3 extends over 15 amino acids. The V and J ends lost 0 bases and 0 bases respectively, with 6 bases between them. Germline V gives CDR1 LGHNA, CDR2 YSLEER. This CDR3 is CASSQDTVAKNIQYF. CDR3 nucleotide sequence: TGCGCCAGCAGCCAAGACACCGTAGCCAAAAACATTCAGTACTTC.